The sample holds a few counts of the clone carrying this T cell receptor (beta chain). Its antigen remains unidentified. In germline, CDR1 is DFQATT, CDR2 SNEGSKA (reference sequence). J was trimmed by 5 bases and V by 7 bases; bases with no gene match: 9. The CDR3 is 14 amino acids. The Oncomine TCR Beta short-read assay sequenced DNA from cultured CD4+ T cells. Via MiXCR, TCRdb re-called the PCR reads, giving one row per CDR3 protein. The profile shows 10,000 to 15,000 distinct CDR3 sequences, around 41% of them singletons. The sample belongs to a study of vaccination and CD4 T cells after COVID-19. Sample treatment: roughly 10-day PBMC culture with coronavirus spike peptide pools or control peptides (ViraFEST assay). IL-2 at roughly 9.7 IU/ml and peptide pools at approximately 10 ug/ml were added to PBMCs cultured at a few million per well. Findings and limits, study-wide: The median proportion of reactive clones detected only post-vaccination in convalescent patients was 75% to 90%.

The sequenced sample was cultured CD4+ T cells from blood. The TCR comes from a human donor with COVID-19. The rearrangement links TRBV20-1 to TRBJ2-5; 11 nucleotides align to TRBD1. The CDR3 reads CSVSGTGGKETQYF. The CDR3 coding sequence is TGCAGTGTGTCCGGGACAGGGGGGAAGGAGACCCAGTACTTC.